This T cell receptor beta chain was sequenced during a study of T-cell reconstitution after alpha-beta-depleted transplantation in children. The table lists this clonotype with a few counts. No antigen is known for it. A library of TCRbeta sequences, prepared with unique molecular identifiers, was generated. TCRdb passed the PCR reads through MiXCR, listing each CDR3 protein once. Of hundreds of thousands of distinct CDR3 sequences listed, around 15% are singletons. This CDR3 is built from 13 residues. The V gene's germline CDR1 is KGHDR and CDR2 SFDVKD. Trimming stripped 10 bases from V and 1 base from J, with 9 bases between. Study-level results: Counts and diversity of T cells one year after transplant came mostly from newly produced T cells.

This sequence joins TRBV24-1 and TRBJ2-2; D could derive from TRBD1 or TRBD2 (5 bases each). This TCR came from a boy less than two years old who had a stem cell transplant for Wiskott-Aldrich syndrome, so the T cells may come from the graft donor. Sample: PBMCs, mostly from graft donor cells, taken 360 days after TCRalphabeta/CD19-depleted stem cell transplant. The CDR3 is CATRGLNTGELFF. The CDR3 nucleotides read TGTGCCACTCGGGGCCTGAACACCGGGGAGCTGTTTTTT.